Reported below is one TCR beta chain. What it binds is not known. The data are from a study of glioma-infiltrating T cells. The study's findings and limits: Gliomas, especially low-grade, showed above-expected tissue-blood divergence; non-neoplastic patients showed below.

TCR alpha and beta CDR3 regions were amplified from RNA using iRepertoire nested multiplex PCR. TCRdb recomputed calls from the multiplex PCR reads with MiXCR, one row per CDR3 protein. Here the sample spans roughly 120,000 distinct CDR3 sequences, roughly 25% being singletons. Trimming cost V 5 bases and J 6 bases, with 8 bases left between them. CDR1 SQVTM and CDR2 ANQGSEA come from the germline V gene. The length of the CDR3 is 11 residues. V is TRBV29-1 and J is TRBJ2-4; D might be TRBD1 or TRBD2, each matching 5 bases. Sequenced material: glioma tissue, nonneoplastic brain tissue, or PBMCs (not recorded which). The clonotype originates from a human donor with low-grade glioma or glioblastoma, undergoing nonglioma brain surgery, or in good health (not recorded which). The CDR3 coding sequence is TGCAGCGTTAGGGACCTAAACATTCAGTACTTC. This translates into CSVRDLNIQYF.